This T cell receptor beta chain was observed in a study of blood T cell repertoires in COVID-19. Libraries were prepared by immunoSEQ multiplex PCR; TCRdb keeps only in-frame clonotypes and omits some of them. In the table there are fewer than 90,000 clones, around 75% of which are singletons. Sequenced sample: peripheral blood. The clonotype originates from a man aged 65-85 years with COVID-19, enrolled during active disease.

In nucleotides, the CDR3 is TGTGCCAGCTCACCCCAGGACAGGGGGCGAAGCACTGAAGCTTTCTTT. Translating gives CASSPQDRGRSTEAFF. V is TRBV18 and J is TRBJ1-1; 11 nucleotides line up with TRBD1. V shed 3 bases and J 4 bases; nucleotides not matched to a gene: 7. CDR3 length equals 16 residues. Germline-derived CDR1 and CDR2 are KGHSH and LQKENI.